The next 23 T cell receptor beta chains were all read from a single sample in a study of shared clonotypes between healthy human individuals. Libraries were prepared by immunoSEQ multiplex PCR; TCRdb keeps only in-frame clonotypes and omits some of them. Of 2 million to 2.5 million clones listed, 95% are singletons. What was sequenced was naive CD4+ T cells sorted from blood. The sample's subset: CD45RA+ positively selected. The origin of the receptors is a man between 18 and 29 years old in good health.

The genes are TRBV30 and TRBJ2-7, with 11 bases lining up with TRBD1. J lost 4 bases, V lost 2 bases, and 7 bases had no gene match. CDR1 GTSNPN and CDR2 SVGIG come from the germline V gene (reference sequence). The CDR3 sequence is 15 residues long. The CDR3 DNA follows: TGTGCCTGGAGTAAATCCGGGACAGGGGGTTACGAGCAGTACTTC. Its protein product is CAWSKSGTGGYEQYF.

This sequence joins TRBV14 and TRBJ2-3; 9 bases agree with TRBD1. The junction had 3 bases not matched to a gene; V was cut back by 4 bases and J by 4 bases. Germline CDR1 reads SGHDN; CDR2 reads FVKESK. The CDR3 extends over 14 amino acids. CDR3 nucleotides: TGTGCCAGCAGCCTGAGACAGGGGGCAGATACGCAGTATTTT. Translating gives CASSLRQGADTQYF.

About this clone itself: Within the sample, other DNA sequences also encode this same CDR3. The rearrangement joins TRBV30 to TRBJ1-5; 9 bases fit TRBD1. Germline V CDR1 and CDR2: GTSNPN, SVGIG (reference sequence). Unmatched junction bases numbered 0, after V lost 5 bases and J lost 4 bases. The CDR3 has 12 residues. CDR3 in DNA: TGTGCCTGGGGGACAGGGAATCAGCCCCAGCATTTT. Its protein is CAWGTGNQPQHF.

CDR3 sequence (DNA): TGTGCCGTCCGGGGAGGGAGCAATCAGCCCCAGCATTTT. Translation gives CAVRGGSNQPQHF. This chain uses TRBV6-1 with TRBJ1-5; D uncertain. Trimming stripped 11 bases from V and 1 base from J, with 12 bases between. There are 13 residues in the CDR3. Germline V gene sequence: CDR1 MNHNS, CDR2 SASEGT.

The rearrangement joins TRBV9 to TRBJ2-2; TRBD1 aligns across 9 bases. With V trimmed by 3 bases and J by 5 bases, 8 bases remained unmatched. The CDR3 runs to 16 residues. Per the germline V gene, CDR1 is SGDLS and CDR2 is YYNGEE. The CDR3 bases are TGTGCCAGCAGCGAGGGGGGACAGGGAGGAACCGGGGAGCTGTTTTTT. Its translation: CASSEGGQGGTGELFF.

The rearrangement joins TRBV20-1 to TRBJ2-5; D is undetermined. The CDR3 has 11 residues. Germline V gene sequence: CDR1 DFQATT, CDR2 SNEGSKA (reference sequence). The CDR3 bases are TGCAGCCCGTATTACCAAGAGACCCAGTACTTC. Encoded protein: CSPYYQETQYF.

The CDR3 nucleotides are TGTGCCAGCAGTGAAGCGCCCTTCTTAAACACCGGGGAGCTGTTTTTT. Its protein product is CASSEAPFLNTGELFF. The chain joins TRBV6-1 to TRBJ2-2; D remains unclear. The germline V and J ends were trimmed by 0 bases and 2 bases, with 10 bases remaining between them. The CDR3 contains 16 residues. The V gene's germline CDR1 is MNHNS and CDR2 SASEGT.

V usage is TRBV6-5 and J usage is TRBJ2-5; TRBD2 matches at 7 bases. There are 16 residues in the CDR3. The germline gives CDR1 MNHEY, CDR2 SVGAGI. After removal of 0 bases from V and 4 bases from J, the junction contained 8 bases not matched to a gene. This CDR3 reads CASSYSRETSRETQYF. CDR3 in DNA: TGTGCCAGCAGTTACTCGAGAGAGACTAGCAGAGAGACCCAGTACTTC.

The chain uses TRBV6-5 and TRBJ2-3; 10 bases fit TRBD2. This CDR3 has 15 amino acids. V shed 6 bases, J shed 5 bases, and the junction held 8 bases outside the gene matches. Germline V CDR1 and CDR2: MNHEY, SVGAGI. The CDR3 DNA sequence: TGTGCCAGCAGGGGAAGCGGGAGGGCCCGAGATACGCAGTATTTT. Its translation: CASRGSGRARDTQYF.

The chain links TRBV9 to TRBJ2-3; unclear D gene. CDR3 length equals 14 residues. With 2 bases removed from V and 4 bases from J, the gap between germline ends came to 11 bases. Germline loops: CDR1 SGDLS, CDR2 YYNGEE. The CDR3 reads CASSVGNFADTQYF. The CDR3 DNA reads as TGTGCCAGCAGCGTTGGAAATTTCGCAGATACGCAGTATTTT. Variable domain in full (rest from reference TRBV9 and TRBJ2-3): DSGVTQTPKHLITATGQRVTLRCSPRSGDLSVYWYQQSLDQGLQFLIQYYNGEERAKGNILERFSAQQFPDLHSELNLSSLELGDSALYFCASSVGNFADTQYFGPGTRLTVL.

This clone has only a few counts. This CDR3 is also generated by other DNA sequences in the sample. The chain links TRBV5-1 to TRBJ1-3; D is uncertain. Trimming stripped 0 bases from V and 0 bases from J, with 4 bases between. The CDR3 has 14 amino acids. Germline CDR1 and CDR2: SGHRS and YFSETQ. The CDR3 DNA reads TGCGCCAGCAGCTTGGAAGGCTCTGGAAACACCATATATTTT. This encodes CASSLEGSGNTIYF. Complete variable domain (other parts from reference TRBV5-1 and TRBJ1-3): KAGVTQTPRYLIKTRGQQVTLSCSPISGHRSVSWYQQTPGQGLQFLFEYFSETQRNKGNFPGRFSGRQFSNSRSEMNVSTLELGDSALYLCASSLEGSGNTIYFGEGSWLTVV.

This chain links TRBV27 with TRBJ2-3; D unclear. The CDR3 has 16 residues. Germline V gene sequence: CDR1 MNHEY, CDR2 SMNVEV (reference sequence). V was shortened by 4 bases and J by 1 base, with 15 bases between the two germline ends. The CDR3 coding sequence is TGTGCCAGCAGTTACACCAGTGAGCCGCGCACAGATACGCAGTATTTT. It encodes CASSYTSEPRTDTQYF.

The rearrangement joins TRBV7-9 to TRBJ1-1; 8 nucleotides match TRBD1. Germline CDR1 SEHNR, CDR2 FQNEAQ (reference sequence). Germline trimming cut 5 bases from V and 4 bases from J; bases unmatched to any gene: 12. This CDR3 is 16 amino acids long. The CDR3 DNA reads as TGTGCCAGCAGCCCGGACAGGGTAGGGGTGGGCACTGAAGCTTTCTTT. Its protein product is CASSPDRVGVGTEAFF.

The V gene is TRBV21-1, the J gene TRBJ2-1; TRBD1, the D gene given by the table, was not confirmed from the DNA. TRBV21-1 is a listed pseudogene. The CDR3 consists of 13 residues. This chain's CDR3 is CASSKDDSNEQFF. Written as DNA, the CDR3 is TGTGCCAGCAGCAAAGATGACAGCAATGAGCAGTTCTTC.

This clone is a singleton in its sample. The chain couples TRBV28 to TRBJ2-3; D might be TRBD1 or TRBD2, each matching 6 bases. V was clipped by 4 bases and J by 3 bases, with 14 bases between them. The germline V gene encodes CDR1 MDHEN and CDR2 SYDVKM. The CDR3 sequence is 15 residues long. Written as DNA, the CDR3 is TGTGCCAGCAGTTACGGGGGCCCGGGGACAGATACGCAGTATTTT. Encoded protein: CASSYGGPGTDTQYF.

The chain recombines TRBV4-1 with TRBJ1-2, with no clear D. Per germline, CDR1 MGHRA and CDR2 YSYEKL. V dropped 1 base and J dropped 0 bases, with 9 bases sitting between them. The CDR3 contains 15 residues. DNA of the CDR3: TGCGCCAGCAGCCAAGGTCCTAATACTAACTATGGCTACACCTTC. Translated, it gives CASSQGPNTNYGYTF.

The CDR3, as DNA: TGTGCCAGCAGCGCGGGACGGAACACCGGGGAGCTGTTTTTT. Translation: CASSAGRNTGELFF. The chain couples TRBV5-6 to TRBJ2-2, with D tentatively TRBD2 (6 bases). The CDR3 is 14 amino acids. The germline CDR1 and CDR2 sequences are SGHDT and YYEEEE. V was trimmed by 4 bases and J by 1 base, leaving 8 bases between them.

The CDR3 protein is CASSPRDSEQETQYF. The CDR3 DNA sequence: TGCGCCAGCAGCCCCCGGGACAGCGAACAAGAGACCCAGTACTTC. The gene calls are TRBV5-1 and TRBJ2-5; 7 bases agree with TRBD1. The CDR3 consists of 15 residues. V gave up 4 bases and J gave up 2 bases; unmatched junction bases: 8. CDR1 and CDR2 from the germline V gene are SGHRS and YFSETQ.

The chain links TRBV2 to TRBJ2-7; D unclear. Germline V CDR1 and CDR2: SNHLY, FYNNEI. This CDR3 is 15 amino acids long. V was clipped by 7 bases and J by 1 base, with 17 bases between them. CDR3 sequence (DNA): TGTGCCAGCAACCTCATAAGGCCCCCTTCCTACGAGCAGTACTTC. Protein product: CASNLIRPPSYEQYF. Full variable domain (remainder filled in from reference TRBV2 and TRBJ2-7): EPEVTQTPSHQVTQMGQEVILRCVPISNHLYFYWYRQILGQKVEFLVSFYNNEISEKSEIFDDQFSVERPDGSNFTLKIRSTKLEDSAMYFCASNLIRPPSYEQYFGPGTRLTVT.

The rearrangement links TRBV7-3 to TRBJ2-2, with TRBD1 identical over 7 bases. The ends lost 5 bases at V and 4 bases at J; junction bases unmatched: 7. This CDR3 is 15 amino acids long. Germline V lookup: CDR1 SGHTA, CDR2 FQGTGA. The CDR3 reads CASSTTGVSTGELFF. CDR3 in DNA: TGTGCCAGCAGCACTACAGGGGTCTCCACCGGGGAGCTGTTTTTT.

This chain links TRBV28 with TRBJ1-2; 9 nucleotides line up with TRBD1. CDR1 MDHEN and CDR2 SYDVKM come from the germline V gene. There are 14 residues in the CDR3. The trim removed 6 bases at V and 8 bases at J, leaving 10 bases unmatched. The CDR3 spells CASRDEQGARGYTF. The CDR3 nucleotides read TGTGCCAGCAGGGACGAACAGGGGGCGCGAGGCTACACCTTC.

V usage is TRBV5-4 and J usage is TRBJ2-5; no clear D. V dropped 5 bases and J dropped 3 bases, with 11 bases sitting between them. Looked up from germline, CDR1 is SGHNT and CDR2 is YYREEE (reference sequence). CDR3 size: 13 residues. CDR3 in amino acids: CASRRSAEETQYF. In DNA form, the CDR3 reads TGTGCCAGCAGAAGATCCGCCGAAGAGACCCAGTACTTC.

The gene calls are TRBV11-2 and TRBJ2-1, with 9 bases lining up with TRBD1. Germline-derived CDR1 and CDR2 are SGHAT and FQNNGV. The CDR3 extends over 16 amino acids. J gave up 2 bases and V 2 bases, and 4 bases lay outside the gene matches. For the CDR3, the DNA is TGTGCCAGCAGCTTATACAGGGGGCAAACCTACAATGAGCAGTTCTTC. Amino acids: CASSLYRGQTYNEQFF.